This T cell receptor delta chain was captured by sequencing in a study of Vδ1+ human thymocytes. Study results and limitations: Bulk repertoire data may be misinterpreted because of unexpected Vdelta2 sequences. Thymic TRG and TRD repertoires appeared highly polyclonal, with Gaussian CDR3 length distributions. Approximately 20% of thymic delta-chain sequences were Vdelta2, with few Vdelta3, unlike blood Vdelta1+ controls.

RNA was extracted from the cells and then reverse transcribed. The CDR3 regions were amplified by multiplex PCR from V-gene primers to a constant-region primer. TCRdb re-called clones from the multiplex PCR reads using CATT. The table records fewer than 25,000 delta-chain clones, 7% to 8.5% of them present only once. Germline V gene sequence: CDR1 TSWWSYY, CDR2 QGS. V shed 9 bases, J shed 0 bases, and the junction held 25 bases outside the gene matches. The CDR3 extends over 20 amino acids. This clone came up a few times. Its antigen is as yet unknown. V is TRDV1 and J is TRDJ1; 7 bases map to TRDD2. This clonotype was obtained from a child less than two years old who had congenital heart surgery. The source material was Vdelta1+ gamma-delta thymocytes from the thymus. Subset: FACS-sorted CD3+ TCRalphabeta- TCRVdelta1+ TCRVdelta2- thymocytes. The CDR3 here is CALLVPTDLGASAYTDKLIF. The CDR3 DNA is TGTGCTCTCCTAGTTCCTACGGACCTGGGAGCTAGTGCGTACACCGATAAACTCATCTTT.